A selection of T cell receptor beta chains follows, all from one sample in a study of CXCR3-negative and CXCR3-positive naive CD8 T cells. TCRdb re-called the 5' RACE reads; every CDR3 protein appears as one record, without DNA. The table for this sample gives 150,000 or so distinct CDR3 sequences. The sequenced material came from naive CXCR3+ CD8+ T cells from blood. The origin of the receptors is a human donor in good health. Some clones in this sample may be carry-over from other donors' samples. The CDR3 runs from the conserved cysteine through the conserved F or W.

J gene,CDR3 length,V gene,CDR3 protein
TRBJ2-7,14,TRBV12-3/TRBV12-4,CASSLGDRGNEQYF
TRBJ2-2,15,TRBV6-2/TRBV6-3,CASRGFGDVTGELFF
TRBJ2-1,12,TRBV4-1,CASTNKISEQFF
TRBJ2-3,16,TRBV7-9,CASSPEGLSSTDTQYF
TRBJ2-5,14,TRBV5-1,CASRIGGAWETQYF
TRBJ2-2,17,TRBV7-9,CASRRPGTGGAGGELFF
TRBJ2-7,15,TRBV7-9,CASTARGQRSYEQYF
TRBJ2-4,13,TRBV12-3/TRBV12-4,CASSPQTENIQYF
TRBJ2-7,13,TRBV7-9,CASSPDSAYEQYF
TRBJ1-2,16,TRBV9,CASSASSWELNYGYTF
TRBJ2-3,17,TRBV27,CASSLLPSGGARDTQYF
TRBJ2-1,12,TRBV29-1,CSVERSYPEQFF
TRBJ1-3,14,TRBV2,CASRIRDLGNTIYF
TRBJ2-1,16,TRBV7-9,CASSLVAGGPGDEQFF
TRBJ2-7,13,TRBV5-4,CASGRGTTYEQYF
TRBJ2-2,13,TRBV24-1,CATSGSNTGELFF
TRBJ2-3,13,TRBV6-5,CASSYRILDTQYF
TRBJ2-1,14,TRBV5-5,CASSFGTEYNEQFF
TRBJ2-1,17,TRBV7-2,CASSSGERESSYNEQFF
TRBJ2-1,12,TRBV6-6,CASSPTYNEQFF
TRBJ2-3,13,TRBV6-1,CASSMGTADTQYF
TRBJ2-7,14,TRBV6-5,CASSPGTRTHEQYF
TRBJ2-5,16,TRBV12-3/TRBV12-4,CASSAMGLASGETQYF
TRBJ2-1,16,TRBV9,CASSVAQQGLHNEQFF
TRBJ1-1,17,TRBV7-6,CASSLLRGGGEDTEAFF
TRBJ2-1,15,TRBV20-1,CSARVAGAPYNEQFF
TRBJ2-7,13,TRBV5-6,CASSYYASYEQYF
TRBJ2-1,16,TRBV7-6,CASSPGIASGNHEQFF
TRBJ1-2,13,TRBV7-2,CASSWDRIYGYTF
TRBJ1-4,16,TRBV7-8,CASSLGGQWMNEKLFF
TRBJ2-1,16,TRBV19,CASSITAGVVHNEQFF
TRBJ2-3,15,TRBV7-2,CASTPGVPQTDTQYF
TRBJ1-2,15,TRBV6-6,CASSYFGPGDYGYTF
TRBJ1-2,16,TRBV7-2,CASSKMGQNSNYGYTF
TRBJ1-1,14,TRBV5-5,CASWRVGVNTEAFF
TRBJ1-2,16,TRBV11-2,CASSSPGTVSAGGYTF
TRBJ2-3,14,TRBV12-3/TRBV12-4,CASSFFGSTDTQYF
TRBJ1-5,17,TRBV21-1,CASSKALLDRVGQPQHF
TRBJ1-1,13,TRBV7-9,CASSLAGDTEAFF
TRBJ2-1,21,TRBV12-3/TRBV12-4,CASSSPTRLAGPPSSYNEQFF
TRBJ2-3,15,TRBV7-6,CASSLGGFSTDTQYF
TRBJ2-7,13,TRBV15,CATSRDGSYEQYF
TRBJ2-1,16,TRBV2,CASRGLLAGELEEQFF
TRBJ2-7,15,TRBV28,CASSLLLAGRYEQYF
TRBJ1-1,14,TRBV3-1,CASSLPSRDTEAFF
TRBJ2-7,14,TRBV7-9,CASNGQGRTYEQYF
TRBJ2-7,15,TRBV12-3/TRBV12-4,CASSTGRISSYEQYF
TRBJ2-5,13,TRBV7-3,CASSLEGAETQYF
TRBJ2-5,17,TRBV7-3,CAYLISLAGGPKETQYF
TRBJ2-2,16,TRBV10-1,CASSESTGLGTGELFF
TRBJ1-1,12,TRBV12-3/TRBV12-4,CASGQMGTEAFF
TRBJ2-2,15,TRBV29-1,CSVELAGVYTGELFF
TRBJ2-2,16,TRBV29-1,CSVDRQGYANTGELFF
TRBJ2-5,14,TRBV12-3/TRBV12-4,CASSFGGAKETQYF
TRBJ2-7,11,TRBV20-1,CSAEERLEQYF
TRBJ2-7,12,TRBV7-9,CASSTQFYEQYF
TRBJ2-7,12,TRBV29-1,CSARQGPYEQYF
TRBJ2-7,14,TRBV29-1,CSVGLRDGPYEQYF
TRBJ2-5,15,TRBV7-9,CASSPTGTYGETQYF